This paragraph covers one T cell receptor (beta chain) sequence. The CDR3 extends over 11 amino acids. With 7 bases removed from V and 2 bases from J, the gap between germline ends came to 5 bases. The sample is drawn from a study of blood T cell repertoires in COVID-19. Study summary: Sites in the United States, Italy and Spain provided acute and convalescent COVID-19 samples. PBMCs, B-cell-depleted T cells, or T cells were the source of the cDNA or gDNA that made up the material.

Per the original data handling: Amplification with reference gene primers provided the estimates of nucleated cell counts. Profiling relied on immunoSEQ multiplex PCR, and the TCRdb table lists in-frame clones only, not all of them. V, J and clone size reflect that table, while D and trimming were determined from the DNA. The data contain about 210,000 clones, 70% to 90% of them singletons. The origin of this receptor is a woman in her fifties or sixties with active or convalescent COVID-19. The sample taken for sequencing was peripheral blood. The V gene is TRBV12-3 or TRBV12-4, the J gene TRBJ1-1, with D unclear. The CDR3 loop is CASTPNTEAFF. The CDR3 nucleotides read TGTGCCAGCACCCCAAACACTGAAGCTTTCTTT.